This T cell receptor (beta chain) was recovered during a study of identifying expanded T cells in peripheral blood. Per the germline V gene, CDR1 is LNHNV and CDR2 is YYDKDF (reference sequence). Trimming cost V 0 bases and J 11 bases, with 11 bases left between them. CDR3 length: 14 residues. Collection occurred without any documented infections or immune events in donors. Measured with immunoSEQ multiplex PCR; TCRdb has only the in-frame clones, and not every one. The sample has some 90,000 clones, roughly 86% seen once. Only a few counts were recorded for this clone. What it binds is unknown. Study conclusions and caveats: Differentially abundant clones: roughly 1.2 between replicates, just under 17 at around 2 weeks, over 18 at four. Across healthy donors, higher total template counts meant significantly greater roughly two-week count variance.

The rearrangement uses TRBV15 and TRBJ1-6; no clear D gene. Sequenced material: blood. The sequence was collected from a person aged 18 to 75 in good health. The CDR3 protein is CATSRDPWVAPLHF. CDR3 nucleotide sequence: TGTGCCACCAGCAGAGATCCGTGGGTAGCACCCCTCCACTTT.